This TCR beta chain was recorded in a study of control samples from healthy donors and cancer patients (dated by TCRdb to 2018 to 2021). This clone was counted between two and nine times. Its antigen is currently not known. No much larger clone exists at a distance of one base, and base qualities are not known. Library creation used the immunoSEQ multiplex PCR assay. The table was pulled from immuneACCESS by TCRdb, which kept in-frame rearrangements only. Such tables lose some clones; where checked, under half of the loss comes from unresolved V genes, and the rest has no known cause. Present in this sample are 17,000 or so clones, about 86% of which were seen just once. The ten largest clones represent 11% of the sample. Measured from the cysteine to the phenylalanine, the CDR3 is 13 residues long. Solely the CDR3 DNA is kept, with 39 bases framed from the first base. V is trimmed back by 1 base and J by 6 bases, and the junction contains 2 bases that no gene match accounts for. Per the germline V gene (reference sequence), GTSNPN is the CDR1 and SVGIG is the CDR2.

The receptor comes from a woman aged 70-85 years with colorectal cancer. The chain uses TRBV30 and TRBJ1-5, and 8 bases in between align with TRBD1. Sequencing input: PBMCs. CDR3 reads: CAWSGQGRQPQHF. In nucleotide form, the sequence is TGTGCCTGGAGTGGACAGGGGCGTCAGCCCCAGCATTTT.